This T cell receptor beta chain was retrieved from a study of OX40 agonist ivuxolimab in advanced cancers. Germline V gene sequence: CDR1 LNHNV, CDR2 YYDKDF (reference sequence). Losses at the gene ends were 3 bases for V and 8 bases for J; bases not matched to a gene: 11. CDR3 length: 16 residues. This table comes from immunoSEQ multiplex PCR, and its TCRdb copy is limited to in-frame clones, with some not included. Altogether 68,000 or so clones are present, roughly 83% being singletons, with the ten largest covering around 2.1%. The specimen comprised CD4+ or CD8+ T cells sorted from blood, sampled in a trial of the OX40 agonist ivuxolimab. This rearrangement joins TRBV15 to TRBJ2-1; 9 bases map to TRBD1. The clonotype comes from an adult with an advanced solid tumor such as melanoma, head and neck, liver or kidney cancer. CDR3 residues: CATSRAGTGKRHEQFF. The CDR3 region has the DNA TGTGCCACCAGCAGGGCCGGGACAGGGAAACGTCATGAGCAGTTCTTC.